One sample yielded the 28 T cell receptor beta chains listed below, sequenced in a study of CD8 T cells in Susac syndrome. RNA was extracted with the RNeasy kit, and a quantity of roughly 0.5 to 1 ug was reverse transcribed using random hexamers. One entry per CDR3 protein, called by TCRdb with MiXCR from the immunoSEQ multiplex PCR reads. Found here are about 130,000 distinct CDR3 sequences, around 94% of them singletons; the top ten hold 0.095% to 0.15%. Sequences were obtained from CD4+ T cells from PBMCs. The origin of the receptors is a human donor with multiple sclerosis.

This clonotype was counted only a few times. The J gene is TRBJ2-5, the V gene TRBV20-1, with 11 nucleotides matching TRBD2. Germline assignment: CDR1 DFQATT and CDR2 SNEGSKA (reference sequence). This CDR3 has 12 residues. V was clipped by 5 bases and J by 5 bases; unmatched bases: 1. CDR3 amino acids: CSARTSGETQYF. CDR3 bases: TGCAGTGCTCGGACTAGCGGGGAGACCCAGTACTTC.

The gene calls are TRBV3-1 and TRBJ2-7; TRBD1 might be the D (6 bases). This CDR3 region has 14 residues. CDR1 LGHDT and CDR2 YNNKEL come from the germline V gene (reference sequence). Deletions cut 0 bases from V and 7 bases from J, with 13 bases between. CDR3 coding DNA: TGTGCCAGCAGCCAAGAGCAGGGGAAGCGGGAGCAGTACTTC. It encodes CASSQEQGKREQYF.

This chain joins TRBV30 and TRBJ2-3; D not certain. The length of the CDR3 is 15 residues. CDR1 is GTSNPN and CDR2 is SVGIG in the germline V gene (reference sequence). The ends were cut back, 0 bases at V and 4 bases at J, with 14 bases in the middle. DNA for the CDR3: TGTGCCTGGAGTGTGGAACTAAGGCGTGCAGATACGCAGTATTTT. It specifies CAWSVELRRADTQYF.

CDR3 amino acids: CASSLNLIGRNEQYF. The DNA for the CDR3 is TGTGCCAGCAGCTTAAATTTAATCGGGAGGAACGAGCAGTACTTC. V is TRBV7-2 and J is TRBJ2-7; 7 bases align to TRBD2. The CDR3 loop spans 15 amino acids. The germline V gene encodes CDR1 SGHTA and CDR2 FQGNSA. After removal of 2 bases from V and 5 bases from J, the junction contained 9 bases not matched to a gene.

V and J are TRBV29-1 and TRBJ1-2, with 8 bases lining up with TRBD1. Germline V gene lookup returns CDR1 SQVTM and CDR2 ANQGSEA. Trimming removed 6 bases from V and 4 bases from J; junction bases left unmatched: 10. The CDR3 contains 14 residues. The CDR3 region has the DNA TGCAGCGTGAGACCCAGGGGGCCTGGCTATGGCTACACCTTC. It codes for CSVRPRGPGYGYTF.

The V gene is TRBV13, the J gene TRBJ2-1, with D perhaps TRBD2 (6 bases). The CDR3 has 13 residues. Germline-derived CDR1 and CDR2 are PRHDT and FYEKMQ (reference sequence). V was shortened by 5 bases and J by 7 bases, with 12 bases between the two germline ends. DNA for the CDR3: TGTGCCAGCAGCCCCAGGAGGGCGAATGAGCAGTTCTTC. Translated, it gives CASSPRRANEQFF.

The V gene is TRBV7-2, the J gene TRBJ1-2; 9 positions match TRBD1. The V and J ends lost 5 bases and 7 bases, in that order; junction bases with no gene match: 8. Germline lookup yields CDR1 SGHTA and CDR2 FQGNSA. The CDR3 is 14 residues long. The CDR3 bases are TGTGCCAGCAGCCTAATACCGGACAGGGGTGGCTACACCTTC. Translation gives CASSLIPDRGGYTF. The full variable domain, in which reference TRBV7-2 and TRBJ1-2 provide the parts outside the CDR3, is GAGVSQSPSNKVTEKGKDVELRCDPISGHTALYWYRQSLGQGLEFLIYFQGNSAPDKSGLPSDRFSAERTGGSVSTLTIQRTQQEDSAVYLCASSLIPDRGGYTFGSGTRLTVV.

This clonotype was observed once. J is TRBJ2-7 and V is TRBV7-2; D perhaps matches TRBD1 (6 bases). The germline V gene encodes CDR1 SGHTA and CDR2 FQGNSA. The CDR3 totals 14 residues. V lost 5 bases to trimming and J lost 8 bases, with 19 bases between them. The CDR3 DNA reads TGTGCCAGCAGCCTCCACGGACAGCCCCCCCAGCAGTACTTC. Translated: CASSLHGQPPQQYF.

The chain joins TRBV12-3 or TRBV12-4 to TRBJ2-5; 7 nucleotides match TRBD1. Losses at the gene ends were 6 bases for V and 3 bases for J; bases not matched to a gene: 7. This CDR3 has 14 amino acids. The CDR3 loop reads CASREGQQEETQYF. DNA of the CDR3: TGTGCCAGCAGAGAGGGACAGCAAGAAGAGACCCAGTACTTC.

This sequence joins TRBV7-8 and TRBJ1-1; D unclear. Deletions cut 3 bases from V and 2 bases from J, with 7 bases between. Germline assignment: CDR1 SGHVS and CDR2 FQNEAQ. The CDR3 runs to 13 residues. CDR3 bases: TGTGCCAGCAGCTTCGTGGGAAACACTGAAGCTTTCTTT. Translation gives CASSFVGNTEAFF.

The chain couples TRBV4-2 to TRBJ2-3, with TRBD2 identical over 12 bases. V trimming: 6 bases; J trimming: 7 bases; junction bases outside the gene matches: 8. Per the germline V gene, CDR1 is LGHNA and CDR2 is YNFKEQ. CDR3 size: 15 residues. CDR3 nucleotide sequence: TGTGCCAGCAGTCCCGGACTAGCGGGACTCCATACGCAGTATTTT. This gives the protein CASSPGLAGLHTQYF.

The CDR3, as DNA: TGTGCCTGGAGTGTCCGGGGGGGGAACACTGAAGCTTTCTTT. This translates into CAWSVRGGNTEAFF. The chain recombines TRBV30 with TRBJ1-1; tentatively, D is TRBD1 (5 bases). V dropped 0 bases and J dropped 1 base, with 9 bases sitting between them. The CDR3 sequence is 14 residues long. CDR1 GTSNPN and CDR2 SVGIG come from the germline V gene (reference sequence).

The chain links TRBV20-1 to TRBJ2-5, with a possible D match to TRBD1 (6 bases). V shed 7 bases and J shed 2 bases, with 8 bases lying between them. Germline CDR1 and CDR2: DFQATT and SNEGSKA (reference sequence). The CDR3 totals 11 residues. The CDR3 nucleotides read TGCAGTGGGGGGCAGCAAGAGACCCAGTACTTC. Its protein is CSGGQQETQYF.

DNA for the CDR3: TGTGCCAGCAGCTTGGACCCACCGCGGACCTACAATGAGCAGTTCTTC. Translating it yields CASSLDPPRTYNEQFF. This rearrangement joins TRBV5-4 to TRBJ2-1; D gene uncertain. The CDR3 spans 16 residues. V was trimmed by 0 bases and J by 2 bases, leaving 12 bases between them. The germline V gene encodes CDR1 SGHNT and CDR2 YYREEE (reference sequence). The variable domain in full, with the rest retrieved from reference TRBV5-4 and TRBJ2-1, is ETGVTQSPTHLIKTRGQQVTLRCSSQSGHNTVSWYQQALGQGPQFIFQYYREEENGRGNFPPRFSGLQFPNYSSELNVNALELDDSALYLCASSLDPPRTYNEQFFGPGTRLTVL.

This chain joins TRBV24-1 and TRBJ2-1, with D possibly TRBD1 on 5 matching bases. CDR1 and CDR2 (germline): KGHDR, SFDVKD. With 4 bases removed from V and 0 bases from J, the gap between germline ends came to 15 bases. CDR3 length: 17 amino acids. DNA of the CDR3: TGTGCCACCAGTGACGCTGGACACCCGAGCTCCTACAATGAGCAGTTCTTC. This sequence encodes CATSDAGHPSSYNEQFF.

This clonotype was seen a single time. The chain couples TRBV6-5 to TRBJ2-3; no clear D gene. V lost 7 bases, J lost 1 base, and 15 bases lay in between. Germline lookup yields CDR1 MNHEY and CDR2 SVGAGI. The CDR3 consists of 15 residues. The CDR3 reads CASTPIYGGTDTQYF. In DNA form, the CDR3 reads TGTGCCAGCACCCCTATTTACGGCGGCACAGATACGCAGTATTTT.

The chain is built from TRBV3-1 and TRBJ2-2; a weak D match, TRBD1 (6 bases). The CDR3 has 14 residues. Germline CDR1 is LGHDT and CDR2 is YNNKEL (reference sequence). The germline V and J ends were trimmed by 4 bases and 9 bases, with 15 bases remaining between them. CDR3 DNA sequence: TGTGCCAGCAGCCGTGGGACAACAAGTTGGGAGCTGTTTTTT. As protein: CASSRGTTSWELFF. Supplemented by reference TRBV3-1 and TRBJ2-2, the full variable domain reads DTAVSQTPKYLVTQMGNDKSIKCEQNLGHDTMYWYKQDSKKFLKIMFSYNNKELIINETVPNRFSPKSPDKAHLNLHINSLELGDSAVYFCASSRGTTSWELFFGEGSRLTVL.

The V gene is TRBV3-1, the J gene TRBJ2-5; D is ambiguous. Deletions cut 0 bases from V and 7 bases from J, with 15 bases between. Germline V lookup: CDR1 LGHDT, CDR2 YNNKEL (reference sequence). The length of the CDR3 is 15 residues. CDR3: CASSQDVLTSRTQYF. The CDR3 nucleotides read TGTGCCAGCAGCCAAGACGTTCTAACTTCGCGGACCCAGTACTTC.

This clonotype was seen just once. The V and J genes are TRBV18 and TRBJ2-6; 8 positions match TRBD1. CDR3 size: 18 residues. The V and J ends lost 3 bases and 1 base, in that order; junction bases with no gene match: 8. CDR1 is KGHSH, CDR2 LQKENI, per germline. The CDR3 loop is CASSPGQGHESGANVLTF. The CDR3 nucleotides read TGTGCCAGCTCACCCGGACAGGGACATGAGTCTGGGGCCAACGTCCTGACTTTC.

The chain uses TRBV5-1 and TRBJ2-5; 7 bases agree with TRBD1. Germline assignment: CDR1 SGHRS and CDR2 YFSETQ. Trimming at V came to 2 bases and at J to 5 bases, leaving 9 bases not matched to a gene. This CDR3 is built from 15 residues. CDR3 loop: CASSFSGTERETQYF. The CDR3 bases are TGCGCCAGCAGCTTTTCCGGGACAGAACGGGAGACCCAGTACTTC.

The chain joins TRBV2 to TRBJ1-4; 9 bases agree with TRBD1. Trimming removed 8 bases from V and 8 bases from J; junction bases left unmatched: 9. The CDR3 sequence is 14 residues long. CDR1 and CDR2 (germline): SNHLY, FYNNEI. The CDR3 loop is CASRETGGEEKLFF. The CDR3 DNA reads TGTGCCAGCCGAGAGACAGGGGGGGAGGAAAAACTGTTTTTT.

The DNA of the CDR3 is TGTGCCAGCAGTTACCGGGTTGGACCGCCTGGCGATGGCTACACCTTC. It codes for CASSYRVGPPGDGYTF. This chain links TRBV6-5 with TRBJ1-2; D is uncertain. V lost 2 bases, J lost 6 bases, and 19 bases lay in between. The CDR3 has 16 residues. Germline V gene lookup returns CDR1 MNHEY and CDR2 SVGAGI.

The chain links TRBV30 to TRBJ2-3; 10 bases agree with TRBD2. The CDR3 length is 14 residues. J was trimmed by 6 bases and V by 8 bases; bases with no gene match: 11. Per the germline V gene, CDR1 is GTSNPN and CDR2 is SVGIG (reference sequence). CDR3 sequence: CARDLAGVRDTQYF. The CDR3 DNA reads TGTGCCCGAGACCTAGCGGGAGTACGGGATACGCAGTATTTT.

The chain recombines TRBV5-1 with TRBJ2-7, with D perhaps being TRBD1 or TRBD2 (5 bases each). The CDR3 contains 15 residues. CDR1 is SGHRS and CDR2 is YFSETQ in the germline V gene. Deletions cut 2 bases from V and 2 bases from J, with 14 bases between. The CDR3 coding sequence is TGCGCCAGCAGCTTCGCAGGGACCACGACCTACGAGCAGTACTTC. Amino acid sequence: CASSFAGTTTYEQYF. The complete variable domain, with remaining parts taken from reference TRBV5-1 and TRBJ2-7, reads KAGVTQTPRYLIKTRGQQVTLSCSPISGHRSVSWYQQTPGQGLQFLFEYFSETQRNKGNFPGRFSGRQFSNSRSEMNVSTLELGDSALYLCASSFAGTTTYEQYFGPGTRLTVT.

The chain uses TRBV9 and TRBJ2-7; the D is unclear. In germline, CDR1 is SGDLS, CDR2 YYNGEE. The CDR3 spans 15 residues. V was cut by 4 bases and J by 5 bases, with 19 bases left in between. The CDR3 coding sequence is TGTGCCAGCAGCCCTACATCAGGTAATCGTGACGAGCAGTACTTC. This gives the protein CASSPTSGNRDEQYF.

J is TRBJ2-7 and V is TRBV18; 7 bases match TRBD2. Trimming cost V 6 bases and J 6 bases; bases outside gene matches: 26. The CDR3 totals 19 residues. Germline V gene sequence: CDR1 KGHSH, CDR2 LQKENI. The CDR3 coding sequence is TGTGCCAGCTCGAGAGCGAGTACTGGACTAGTCGGGGGTTCGGGCGAGCAGTACTTC. Residues: CASSRASTGLVGGSGEQYF.

The chain joins TRBV7-6 to TRBJ1-1, with TRBD1 as a possible D gene (5 bases). CDR3 length equals 14 residues. Trimming removed 0 bases from V and 11 bases from J, with 16 bases in between. Germline lookup yields CDR1 SGHVS and CDR2 FNYEAQ. Here the CDR3 DNA reads TGTGCCAGCAGCTTAGCGAGGGCAGGAGGGGAGGCTTTCTTT. Protein product: CASSLARAGGEAFF.

V is TRBV29-1 and J is TRBJ2-5; 9 nucleotides match TRBD1. Per the germline V gene, CDR1 is SQVTM and CDR2 is ANQGSEA. The CDR3 is 16 residues long. V shed 6 bases and J 4 bases; nucleotides not matched to a gene: 15. In DNA form, the CDR3 reads TGCAGCGTCGTTTTCATCCGGGACAGGGTGCGAGAGACCCAGTACTTC. Residues: CSVVFIRDRVRETQYF.